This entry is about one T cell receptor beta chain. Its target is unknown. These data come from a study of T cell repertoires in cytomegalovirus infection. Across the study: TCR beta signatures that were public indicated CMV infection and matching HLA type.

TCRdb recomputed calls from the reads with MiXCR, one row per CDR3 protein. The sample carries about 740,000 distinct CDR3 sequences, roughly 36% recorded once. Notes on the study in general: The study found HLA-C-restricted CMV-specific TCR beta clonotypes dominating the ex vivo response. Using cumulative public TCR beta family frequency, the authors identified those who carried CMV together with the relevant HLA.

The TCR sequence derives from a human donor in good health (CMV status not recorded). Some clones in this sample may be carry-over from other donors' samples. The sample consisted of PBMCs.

The CDR3 DNA sequence: TGTGCTAGTGGTCCTCCTTCCGACAGCAATGAAGCTTTCTTT. This translates into CASGPPSDSNEAFF. The J gene is TRBJ1-1, the V gene TRBV12-5, with D possibly TRBD1 on 5 matching bases. The CDR3 loop spans 14 amino acids. The germline CDR1 and CDR2 sequences are LGHNT and FRNRAP. Trimming cost V 5 bases and J 7 bases, with 17 bases left between them.